Presented here are 8 T cell receptor beta chains from one specimen sequenced in a study of identical twins. A single record per CDR3 protein comes from TCRdb applying MiXCR to the 5' RACE reads. The data show some 1,600,000 distinct CDR3 sequences, 32% seen once. The material sequenced was cord blood. The receptor source for this set is a newborn girl in good health.

The chain is built from TRBV24-1 and TRBJ2-3; a possible D gene is TRBD2 (5 bases). The CDR3 loop spans 15 amino acids. CDR1 KGHDR and CDR2 SFDVKD come from the germline V gene. V was cut by 6 bases and J by 0 bases, with 12 bases left in between. Here the CDR3 DNA reads TGTGCCACCAGTCCGGGATTAGGTAGCACAGATACGCAGTATTTT. Protein product: CATSPGLGSTDTQYF.

A few counts support this clonotype. One junction end does not reproduce the germline sequence, and a read error may be involved. The chain has TRBV5-1 and TRBJ2-1, with 10 bases that match TRBD2. Germline CDR1 SGHRS, CDR2 YFSETQ. This CDR3 contains 17 residues. CDR3 residues: CSSSPLNSGGRTGEQFF. The CDR3 DNA is TGCTCCAGCAGCCCCCTCAATAGCGGGGGGCGCACGGGTGAGCAGTTCTTC.

This clonotype was found many times. The chain joins TRBV4-1 to TRBJ2-3; D unresolved. CDR1 is MGHRA, CDR2 YSYEKL, per germline. The CDR3 contains 13 residues. V shed 2 bases and J shed 8 bases, with 11 bases lying between them. The chain's CDR3 is CASSQFDPGTQYF. Written as DNA, the CDR3 is TGCGCCAGCAGCCAATTTGACCCGGGTACGCAGTATTTT.

The chain employs TRBV27 and TRBJ1-6, with 9 nucleotides matching TRBD1. Germline V gives CDR1 MNHEY, CDR2 SMNVEV (reference sequence). This CDR3 has 18 amino acids. V was clipped by 2 bases and J by 10 bases; unmatched bases: 15. The CDR3 DNA is TGTGCCAGCAGTTTAGGACCGGGACAGGGAGGCCAAAAATCACCCCTCCACTTT. Encoded protein: CASSLGPGQGGQKSPLHF.

This clonotype showed up just a few times. The chain has TRBV21-1 and TRBJ2-1; the table gives TRBD2 as D, unverified against the DNA. TRBV21-1 has pseudogene status. The CDR3 has 19 residues. The CDR3 loop is CASSKTRDTLAGVGNEQFF. In DNA, the CDR3 is TGTGCCAGCAGCAAAACCCGAGACACACTAGCGGGAGTCGGCAATGAGCAGTTCTTC.

This clonotype was seen a handful of times. The V and J genes are TRBV5-5 and TRBJ2-5; 9 bases are shared with TRBD1. Trimming took 1 base from V and 2 from J; bases not matched to a gene: 6. CDR1 and CDR2 (germline): SGHKS, YYEKEE (reference sequence). The CDR3 is 16 amino acids. This CDR3 is CASSLFRDREQETQYF. CDR3 coding DNA: TGTGCCAGCAGCTTGTTTAGGGACAGGGAACAAGAGACCCAGTACTTC.

The V and J genes are TRBV18 and TRBJ2-1; 9 bases line up with TRBD2. CDR3 length: 14 residues. V shed 0 bases and J 6 bases; nucleotides not matched to a gene: 0. The germline gives CDR1 KGHSH, CDR2 LQKENI. CDR3 protein: CASSPPRGGNEQFF. The CDR3 DNA reads TGTGCCAGCTCACCACCGCGGGGGGGCAATGAGCAGTTCTTC.

This clonotype was seen a handful of times. V usage is TRBV20-1 and J usage is TRBJ2-3; a possible D gene is TRBD2 (6 bases). The CDR3 contains 13 residues. The germline V and J ends were trimmed by 7 bases and 0 bases, with 11 bases remaining between them. Germline CDR1 DFQATT, CDR2 SNEGSKA (reference sequence). The CDR3 coding sequence is TGCAGTGAAGCCAGCGGGAGCACAGATACGCAGTATTTT. Its translation is CSEASGSTDTQYF.